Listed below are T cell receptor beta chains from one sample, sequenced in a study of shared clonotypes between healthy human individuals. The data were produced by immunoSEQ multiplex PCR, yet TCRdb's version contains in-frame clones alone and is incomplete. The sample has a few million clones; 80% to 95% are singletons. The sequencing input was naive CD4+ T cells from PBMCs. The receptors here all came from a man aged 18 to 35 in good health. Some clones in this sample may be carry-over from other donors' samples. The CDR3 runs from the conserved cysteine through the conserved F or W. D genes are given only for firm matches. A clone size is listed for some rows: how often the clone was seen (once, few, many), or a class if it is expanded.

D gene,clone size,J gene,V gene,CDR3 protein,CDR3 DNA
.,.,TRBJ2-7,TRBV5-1,CANPGPYEQYF,TGCGCCAATCCGGGACCCTACGAGCAGTACTTC
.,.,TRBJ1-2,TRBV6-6,CASSYSGSGFYGYTF,TGTGCCAGCAGTTACTCGGGTTCAGGGTTCTATGGCTACACCTTC
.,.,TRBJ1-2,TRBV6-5,CASSYGASYGYTF,TGTGCCAGCAGTTATGGTGCTAGCTATGGCTACACCTTC
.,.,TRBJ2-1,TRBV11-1,CASSFQGHSSYNEQFF,TGTGCCAGCAGCTTTCAGGGCCATAGCTCCTACAATGAGCAGTTCTTC
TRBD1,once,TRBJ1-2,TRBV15,CATSRAQGIMSYGYTF,TGTGCCACCAGCAGAGCACAGGGGATTATGAGCTATGGCTACACCTTC
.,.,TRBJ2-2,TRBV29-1,CSARSGTGELFF,TGCAGCGCCCGGTCCGGCACCGGGGAGCTGTTTTTT
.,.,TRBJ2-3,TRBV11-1,CASSEVMTSTDTQYF,TGTGCCAGCAGCGAGGTGATGACCAGCACAGATACGCAGTATTTT
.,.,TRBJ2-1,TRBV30,CAWSLQGLEQFF,TGTGCCTGGAGTCTACAGGGTCTCGAGCAGTTCTTC
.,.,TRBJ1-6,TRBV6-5,CASRRDQGGGSPLHF,TGTGCCAGCAGAAGGGACCAGGGAGGAGGGTCACCCCTCCACTTT
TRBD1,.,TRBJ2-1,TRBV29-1,CSVSGQGFYNEQFF,TGCAGCGTCTCGGGACAGGGGTTCTACAATGAGCAGTTCTTC
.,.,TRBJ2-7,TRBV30,CAWSASTRALLRGLYF,TGTGCCTGGAGTGCATCTACAAGGGCACTGCTACGGGGGTTGTACTTC
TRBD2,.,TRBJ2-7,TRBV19,CASSKGPGGYEQYF,TGTGCCAGTAGTAAGGGCCCGGGAGGCTACGAGCAGTACTTC